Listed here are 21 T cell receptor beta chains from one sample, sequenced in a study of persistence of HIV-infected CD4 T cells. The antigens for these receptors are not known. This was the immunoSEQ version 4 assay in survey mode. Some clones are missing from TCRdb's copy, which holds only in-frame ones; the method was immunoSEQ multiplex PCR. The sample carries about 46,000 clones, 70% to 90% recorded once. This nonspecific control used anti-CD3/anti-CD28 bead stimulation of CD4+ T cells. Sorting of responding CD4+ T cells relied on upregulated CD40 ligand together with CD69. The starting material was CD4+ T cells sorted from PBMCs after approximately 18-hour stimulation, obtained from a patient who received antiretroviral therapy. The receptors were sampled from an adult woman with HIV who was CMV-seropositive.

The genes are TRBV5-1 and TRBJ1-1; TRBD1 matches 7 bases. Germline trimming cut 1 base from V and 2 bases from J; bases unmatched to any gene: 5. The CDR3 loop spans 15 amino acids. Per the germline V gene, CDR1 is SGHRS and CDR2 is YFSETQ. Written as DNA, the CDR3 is TGCGCCAGCAGCTTGCGCCAGGGGGTTAACACTGAAGCTTTCTTT. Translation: CASSLRQGVNTEAFF.

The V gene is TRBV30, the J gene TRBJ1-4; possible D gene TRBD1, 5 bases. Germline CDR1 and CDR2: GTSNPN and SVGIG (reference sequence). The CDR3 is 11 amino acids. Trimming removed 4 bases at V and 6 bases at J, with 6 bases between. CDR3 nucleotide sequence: TGTGCCTGGATGACAGATGAAAAACTGTTTTTT. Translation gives CAWMTDEKLFF.

The CDR3 here is CASSLPGTFAGYGYTF. The CDR3 DNA follows: TGTGCCAGCAGCTTGCCAGGGACCTTTGCGGGCTATGGCTACACCTTC. The genes are TRBV5-6 and TRBJ1-2; tentatively, D is TRBD1 (5 bases). CDR1 SGHDT and CDR2 YYEEEE come from the germline V gene. The CDR3 runs 16 residues. V lost 1 base to trimming and J lost 4 bases, with 17 bases between them.

Written as DNA, the CDR3 is TGTGCCAGCTCGCCCTCGCAGGGAAGCACAGATACGCAGTATTTT. Amino acid sequence: CASSPSQGSTDTQYF. The V and J genes are TRBV18 and TRBJ2-3, with D possibly matching TRBD1 (5 bases). From germline, CDR1 is KGHSH and CDR2 LQKENI. The germline V and J ends were trimmed by 6 bases and 0 bases, with 13 bases remaining between them. This CDR3 is 15 amino acids long.

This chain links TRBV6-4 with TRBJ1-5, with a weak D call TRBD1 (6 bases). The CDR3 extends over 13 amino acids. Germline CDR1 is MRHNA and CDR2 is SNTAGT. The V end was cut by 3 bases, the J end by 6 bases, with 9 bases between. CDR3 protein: CASSELRGQPQHF. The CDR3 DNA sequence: TGTGCCAGCAGTGAGCTCAGGGGTCAGCCCCAGCATTTT.

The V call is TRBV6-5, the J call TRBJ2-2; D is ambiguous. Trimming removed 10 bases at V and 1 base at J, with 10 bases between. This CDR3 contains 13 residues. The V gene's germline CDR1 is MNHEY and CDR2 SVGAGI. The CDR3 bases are TGTGCCACGGTCCTGGTGAACACCGGGGAGCTGTTTTTT. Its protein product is CATVLVNTGELFF.

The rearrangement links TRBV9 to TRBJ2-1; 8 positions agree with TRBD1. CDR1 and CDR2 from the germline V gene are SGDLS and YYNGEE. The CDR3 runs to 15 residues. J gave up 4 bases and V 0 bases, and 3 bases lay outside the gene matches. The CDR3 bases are TGTGCCAGCAGCGTAGCCACAGGGGGATACAATGAGCAGTTCTTC. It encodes CASSVATGGYNEQFF.

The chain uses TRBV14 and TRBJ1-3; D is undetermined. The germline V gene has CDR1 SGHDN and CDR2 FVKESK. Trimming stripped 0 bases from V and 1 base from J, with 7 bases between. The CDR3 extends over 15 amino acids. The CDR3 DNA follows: TGTGCCAGCAGCCAAGATGGACGGTCTGGAAACACCATATATTTT. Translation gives CASSQDGRSGNTIYF. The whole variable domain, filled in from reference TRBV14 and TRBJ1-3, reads EAGVTQFPSHSVIEKGQTVTLRCDPISGHDNLYWYRRVMGKEIKFLLHFVKESKQDESGMPNNRFLAERTGGTYSTLKVQPAELEDSGVYFCASSQDGRSGNTIYFGEGSWLTVV.

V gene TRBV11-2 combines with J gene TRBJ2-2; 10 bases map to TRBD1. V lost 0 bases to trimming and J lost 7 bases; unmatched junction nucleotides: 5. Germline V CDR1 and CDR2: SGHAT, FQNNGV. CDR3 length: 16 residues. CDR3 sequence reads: CASSLDMDRGNGELFF. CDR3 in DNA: TGTGCCAGCAGCTTAGATATGGACAGGGGGAACGGGGAGCTGTTTTTT.

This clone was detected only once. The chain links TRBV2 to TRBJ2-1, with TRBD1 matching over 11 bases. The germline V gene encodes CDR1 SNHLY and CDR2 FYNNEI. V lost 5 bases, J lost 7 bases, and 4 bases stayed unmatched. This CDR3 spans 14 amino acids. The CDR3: CASSRDRGENEQFF. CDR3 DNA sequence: TGTGCCAGCAGTCGGGACAGGGGGGAGAATGAGCAGTTCTTC.

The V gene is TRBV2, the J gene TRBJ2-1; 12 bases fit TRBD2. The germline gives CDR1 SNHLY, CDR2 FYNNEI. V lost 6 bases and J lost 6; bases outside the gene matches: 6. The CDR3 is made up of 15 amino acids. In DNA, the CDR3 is TGTGCCAGCAGGGCGACTAGCGGGAGAGGCAATGAGCAGTTCTTC. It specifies CASRATSGRGNEQFF.

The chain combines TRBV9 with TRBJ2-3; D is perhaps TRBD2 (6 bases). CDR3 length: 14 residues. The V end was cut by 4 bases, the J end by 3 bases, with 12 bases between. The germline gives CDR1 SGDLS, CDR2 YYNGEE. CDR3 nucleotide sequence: TGTGCCAGCAGCCCTAGACTAGAAACAGATACGCAGTATTTT. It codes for CASSPRLETDTQYF.

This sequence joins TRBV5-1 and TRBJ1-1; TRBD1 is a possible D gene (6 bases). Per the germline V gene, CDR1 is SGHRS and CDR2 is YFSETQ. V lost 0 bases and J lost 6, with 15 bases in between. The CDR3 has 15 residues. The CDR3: CASSLASSGASEAFF. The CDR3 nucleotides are TGCGCCAGCAGCTTGGCCTCGTCGGGGGCCTCTGAAGCTTTCTTT.

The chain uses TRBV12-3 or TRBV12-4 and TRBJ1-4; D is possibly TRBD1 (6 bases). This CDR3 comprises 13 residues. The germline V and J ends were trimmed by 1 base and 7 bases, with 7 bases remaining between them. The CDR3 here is CASSLGGAEKLFF. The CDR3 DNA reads TGTGCCAGCAGTTTAGGGGGGGCTGAAAAACTGTTTTTT.

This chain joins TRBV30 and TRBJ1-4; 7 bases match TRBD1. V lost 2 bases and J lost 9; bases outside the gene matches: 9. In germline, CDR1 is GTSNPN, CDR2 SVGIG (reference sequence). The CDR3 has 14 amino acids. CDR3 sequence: CAWSTGDVMKKLFF. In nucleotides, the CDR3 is TGTGCCTGGAGTACAGGGGATGTAATGAAAAAACTGTTTTTT.

CDR3 sequence reads: CASSLASSGGGYTF. The CDR3, as DNA: TGTGCCAGCAGCTTAGCCTCCTCCGGTGGGGGCTACACCTTC. The rearrangement uses TRBV7-2 and TRBJ1-2, with no clear D. Germline assignment: CDR1 SGHTA and CDR2 FQGNSA. The germline V and J ends were trimmed by 0 bases and 8 bases, with 13 bases remaining between them. The CDR3 has 14 residues.

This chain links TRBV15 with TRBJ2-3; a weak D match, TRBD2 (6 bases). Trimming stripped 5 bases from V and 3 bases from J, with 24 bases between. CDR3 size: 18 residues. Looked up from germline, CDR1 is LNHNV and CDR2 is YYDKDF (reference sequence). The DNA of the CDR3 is TGTGCCACCAGCCTTTACTCTGCGGGACTTGAATTAACAGATACGCAGTATTTT. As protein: CATSLYSAGLELTDTQYF. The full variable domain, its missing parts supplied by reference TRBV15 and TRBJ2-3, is DAMVIQNPRYQVTQFGKPVTLSCSQTLNHNVMYWYQQKSSQAPKLLFHYYDKDFNNEADTPDNFQSRRPNTSFCFLDIRSPGLGDTAMYLCATSLYSAGLELTDTQYFGPGTRLTVL.

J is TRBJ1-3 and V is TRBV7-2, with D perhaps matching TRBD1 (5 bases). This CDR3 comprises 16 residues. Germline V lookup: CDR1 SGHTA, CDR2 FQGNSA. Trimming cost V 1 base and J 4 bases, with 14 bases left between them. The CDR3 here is CASSLDRGGAGNTIYF. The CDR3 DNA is TGTGCCAGCAGCTTAGATAGGGGTGGAGCGGGAAACACCATATATTTT. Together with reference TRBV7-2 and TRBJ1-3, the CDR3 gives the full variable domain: GAGVSQSPSNKVTEKGKDVELRCDPISGHTALYWYRQSLGQGLEFLIYFQGNSAPDKSGLPSDRFSAERTGGSVSTLTIQRTQQEDSAVYLCASSLDRGGAGNTIYFGEGSWLTVV.

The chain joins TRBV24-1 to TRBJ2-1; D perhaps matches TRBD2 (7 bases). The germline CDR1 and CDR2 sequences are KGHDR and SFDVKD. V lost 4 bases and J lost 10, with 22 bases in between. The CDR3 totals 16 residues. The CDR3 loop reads CATSEGEGGGSEEQFF. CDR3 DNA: TGTGCCACCAGTGAAGGTGAAGGGGGGGGTAGTGAGGAGCAGTTCTTC.

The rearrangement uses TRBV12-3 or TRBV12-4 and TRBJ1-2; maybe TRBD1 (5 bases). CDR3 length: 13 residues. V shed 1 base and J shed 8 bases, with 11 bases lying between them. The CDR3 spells CASSLVREKGYTF. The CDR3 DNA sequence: TGTGCCAGCAGTTTAGTCAGGGAGAAGGGCTACACCTTC.

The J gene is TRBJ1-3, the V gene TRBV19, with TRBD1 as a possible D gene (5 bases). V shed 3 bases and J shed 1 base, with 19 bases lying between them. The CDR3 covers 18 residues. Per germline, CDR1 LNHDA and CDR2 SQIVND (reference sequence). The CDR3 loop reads CASSMGENRFWSGNTIYF. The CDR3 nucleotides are TGTGCCAGTAGTATGGGAGAAAACAGGTTTTGGTCTGGAAACACCATATATTTT.